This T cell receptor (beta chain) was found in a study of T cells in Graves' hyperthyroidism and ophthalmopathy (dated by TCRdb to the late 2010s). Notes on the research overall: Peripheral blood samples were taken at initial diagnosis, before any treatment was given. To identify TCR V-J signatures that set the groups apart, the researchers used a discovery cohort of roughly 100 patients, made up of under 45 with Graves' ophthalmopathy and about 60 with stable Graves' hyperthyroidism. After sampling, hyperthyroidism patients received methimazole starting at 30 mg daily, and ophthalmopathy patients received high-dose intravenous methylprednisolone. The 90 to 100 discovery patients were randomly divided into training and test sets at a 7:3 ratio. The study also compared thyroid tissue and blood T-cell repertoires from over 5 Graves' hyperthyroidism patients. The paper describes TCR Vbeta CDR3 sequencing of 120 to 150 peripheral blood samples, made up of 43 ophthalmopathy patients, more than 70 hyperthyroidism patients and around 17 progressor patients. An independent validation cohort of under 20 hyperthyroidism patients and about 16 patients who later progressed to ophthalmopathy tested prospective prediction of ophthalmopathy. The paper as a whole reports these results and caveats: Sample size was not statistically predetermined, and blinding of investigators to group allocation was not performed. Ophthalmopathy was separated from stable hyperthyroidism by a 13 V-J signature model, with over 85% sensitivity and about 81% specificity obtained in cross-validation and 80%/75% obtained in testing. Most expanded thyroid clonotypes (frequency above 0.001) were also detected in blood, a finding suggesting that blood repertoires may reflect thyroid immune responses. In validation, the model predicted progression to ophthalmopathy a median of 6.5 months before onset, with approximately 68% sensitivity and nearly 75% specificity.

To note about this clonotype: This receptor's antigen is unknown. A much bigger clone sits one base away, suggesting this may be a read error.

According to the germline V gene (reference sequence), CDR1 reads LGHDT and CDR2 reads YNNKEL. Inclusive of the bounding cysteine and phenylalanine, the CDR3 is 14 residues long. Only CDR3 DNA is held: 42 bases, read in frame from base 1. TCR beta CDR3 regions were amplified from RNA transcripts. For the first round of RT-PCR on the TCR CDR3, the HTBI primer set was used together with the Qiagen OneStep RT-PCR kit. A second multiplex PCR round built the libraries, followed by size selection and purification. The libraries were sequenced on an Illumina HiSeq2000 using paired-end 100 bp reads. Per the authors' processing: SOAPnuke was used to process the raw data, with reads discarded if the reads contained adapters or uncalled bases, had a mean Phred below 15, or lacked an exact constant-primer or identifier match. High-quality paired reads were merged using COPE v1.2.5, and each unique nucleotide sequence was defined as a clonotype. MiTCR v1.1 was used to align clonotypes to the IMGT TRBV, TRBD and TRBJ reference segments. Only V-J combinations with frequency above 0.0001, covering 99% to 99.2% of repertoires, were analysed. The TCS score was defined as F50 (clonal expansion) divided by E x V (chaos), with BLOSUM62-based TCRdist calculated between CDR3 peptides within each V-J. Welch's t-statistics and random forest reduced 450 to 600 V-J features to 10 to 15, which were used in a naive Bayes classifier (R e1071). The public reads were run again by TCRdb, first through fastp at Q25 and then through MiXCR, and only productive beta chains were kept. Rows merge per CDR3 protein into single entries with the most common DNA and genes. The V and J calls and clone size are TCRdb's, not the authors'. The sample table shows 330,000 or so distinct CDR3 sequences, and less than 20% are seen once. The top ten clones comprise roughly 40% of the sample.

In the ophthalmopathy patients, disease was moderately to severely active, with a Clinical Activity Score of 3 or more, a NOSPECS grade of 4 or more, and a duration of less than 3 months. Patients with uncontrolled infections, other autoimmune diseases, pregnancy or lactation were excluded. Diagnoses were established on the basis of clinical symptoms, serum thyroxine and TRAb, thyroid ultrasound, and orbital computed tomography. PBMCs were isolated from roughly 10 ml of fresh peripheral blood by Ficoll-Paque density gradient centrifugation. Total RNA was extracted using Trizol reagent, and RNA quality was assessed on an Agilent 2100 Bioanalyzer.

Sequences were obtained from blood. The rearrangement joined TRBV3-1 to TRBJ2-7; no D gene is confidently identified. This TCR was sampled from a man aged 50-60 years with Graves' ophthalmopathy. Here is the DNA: TGTGCCAGCAGCCCCCTAGATAGCTCCTGCGAGCAGTACTTC. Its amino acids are CASSPLDSSCEQYF.